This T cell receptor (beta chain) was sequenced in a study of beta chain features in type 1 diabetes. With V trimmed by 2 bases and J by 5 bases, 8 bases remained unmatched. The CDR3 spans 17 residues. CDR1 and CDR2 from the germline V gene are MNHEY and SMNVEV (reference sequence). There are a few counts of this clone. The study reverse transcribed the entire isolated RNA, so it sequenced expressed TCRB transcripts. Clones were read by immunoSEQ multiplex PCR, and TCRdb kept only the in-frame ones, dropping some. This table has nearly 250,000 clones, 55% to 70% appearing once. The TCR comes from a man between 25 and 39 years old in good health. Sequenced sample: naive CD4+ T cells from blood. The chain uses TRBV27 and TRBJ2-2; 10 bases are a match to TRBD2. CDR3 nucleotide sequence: TGTGCCAGCAGTTTAGAGATAGCGGGAGGAGGAACCGGGGAGCTGTTTTTT. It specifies CASSLEIAGGGTGELFF.